A selection of T cell receptor beta chains follows, all from one sample in a study of blood T cells in healthy people across ages. Using its own MiXCR run on the 5' RACE reads, TCRdb lists one record per CDR3 protein. Of about 1.1 million distinct CDR3 sequences listed, more than 30% are singletons. The sample comprised blood. The receptors were gathered from a man aged 18 to 29 in good health. The CDR3 runs from the conserved cysteine through the conserved F or W. The D gene is left open where the match is weak. Clone size is stated in some rows and not others, as once, few, many or a class when expanded.

abundance | j_gene | d_gene | v_gene | CDR3aa | CDR3nt
few | TRBJ2-7 | NA | TRBV27 | CASRPTYSYEQYF | TGTGCCAGCAGACCAACATATTCCTACGAGCAGTACTTC
NA | TRBJ1-1 | NA | TRBV6-2/TRBV6-3 | CASSYERETEAFF | TGTGCCAGCAGTTACGAACGGGAAACTGAAGCTTTCTTT
NA | TRBJ2-1 | TRBD2 | TRBV4-2 | CASSQDLAGGPSEQFF | TGTGCCAGCAGCCAAGATCTAGCGGGGGGGCCGAGTGAGCAGTTCTTC
few | TRBJ1-4 | TRBD1 | TRBV28 | CASGKGQGRLFF | TGTGCCAGCGGGAAAGGACAGGGCAGACTGTTTTTT
many | TRBJ2-3 | NA | TRBV5-1 | CASSPSTDTQYF | TGTGCCAGCAGCCCAAGCACAGATACGCAGTATTTT
few | TRBJ2-1 | TRBD2 | TRBV12-3/TRBV12-4 | CASTLSGARAYNEQFF | TGTGCCAGCACACTTAGCGGGGCTAGGGCCTACAATGAGCAGTTCTTC
NA | TRBJ1-1 | NA | TRBV27 | CASSFGPRTEAFF | TGTGCCAGCAGTTTTGGGCCACGGACTGAAGCTTTCTTT
NA | TRBJ2-2 | NA | TRBV10-3 | CAHRGTGELFF | TGTGCCCATCGAGGGACCGGGGAGCTGTTTTTT
once | TRBJ1-2 | NA | TRBV5-4 | CASSSLAGAGCGYTF | TGTGCCAGCAGCTCTCTTGCCGGGGCGGGATGTGGCTACACCTTC
few | TRBJ2-1 | NA | TRBV2 | CASSSWDEQFF | TGTGCCAGCAGTAGTTGGGATGAGCAGTTCTTC
NA | TRBJ1-1 | NA | TRBV5-1 | CASSLTPLGLDPEAFF | TGCGCCAGCAGCTTGACCCCCCTGGGACTTGACCCTGAAGCTTTCTTT
NA | TRBJ2-7 | TRBD2 | TRBV4-1 | CASSGGTSEYNEQYF | TGCGCCAGCAGCGGCGGGACTAGCGAGTACAATGAGCAGTACTTC
NA | TRBJ2-2 | TRBD1 | TRBV10-3 | CAIGTGEGSGELFF | TGTGCCATCGGGACAGGGGAAGGTAGCGGGGAGCTGTTTTTT
many | TRBJ2-2 | NA | TRBV4-2 | CASSQEPQAANTGELFF | TGTGCCAGCAGCCAAGAGCCGCAGGCAGCTAACACCGGGGAGCTGTTTTTT
once | TRBJ1-5 | TRBD1 | TRBV2 | CASSDGQGSNQPQHF | TGTGCCAGCAGTGACGGACAGGGTAGCAATCAGCCCCAGCATTTT
NA | TRBJ2-7 | TRBD1 | TRBV28 | CASSSDRGTVEQYF | TGTGCCAGCAGTTCGGACAGGGGGACGGTCGAGCAGTACTTC
NA | TRBJ2-1 | NA | TRBV7-2 | CASSLIPYNEQFF | TGTGCCAGCAGCTTAATTCCCTACAATGAGCAGTTCTTC
few | TRBJ2-2 | NA | TRBV4-3 | CASSQESSARLFF | TGCGCCAGCAGCCAAGAATCCTCAGCTCGGCTGTTTTTT
NA | TRBJ2-3 | TRBD1 | TRBV19 | CASSTRRTGGTDTQYF | TGTGCCAGTAGTACCCGACGGACAGGTGGGACAGATACGCAGTATTTT
few | TRBJ1-1 | TRBD1 | TRBV5-1 | CASSLSGTGGLGTEAFF | TGCGCCAGCAGCTTATCCGGGACAGGGGGCTTGGGCACTGAAGCTTTCTTT
NA | TRBJ2-1 | NA | TRBV7-9 | CASSPVTGPYNEQFF | TGTGCCAGCAGCCCGGTCACGGGTCCCTACAATGAGCAGTTCTTC
few | TRBJ1-2 | NA | TRBV29-1 | CSVAGVGRHGYTF | TGCAGCGTTGCGGGGGTGGGGCGACATGGCTACACCTTC
NA | TRBJ2-5 | TRBD1 | TRBV9 | CASSVEGRGLNEQYF | TGTGCCAGCAGCGTAGAAGGCAGGGGGCTCAATGAGCAGTACTTC
few | TRBJ1-2 | TRBD1 | TRBV27 | CASSPTLLTGGYGYTF | TGTGCCAGCAGTCCGACCCTCTTAACAGGGGGCTATGGCTACACCTTC
NA | TRBJ2-5 | NA | TRBV20-1 | CSARTGDETQYF | TGCAGTGCTAGAACAGGAGATGAGACCCAGTACTTC
NA | TRBJ2-2 | NA | TRBV6-1 | CASSPEEGTGELFF | TGTGCCAGCAGTCCGGAGGAGGGAACCGGGGAGCTGTTTTTT
many | TRBJ2-4 | NA | TRBV27 | CATRDRDKDIQYF | TGTGCCACCAGAGACCGGGATAAGGACATTCAGTACTTC
NA | TRBJ1-2 | NA | TRBV12-3/TRBV12-4 | CASSFRGVGGYTF | TGTGCCAGCAGTTTCCGAGGGGTGGGTGGCTACACCTTC
few | TRBJ2-3 | TRBD2 | TRBV5-1 | CASSLGGLAADTQYF | TGCGCCAGCAGCTTGGGTGGACTAGCCGCAGATACGCAGTATTTT
NA | TRBJ2-4 | NA | TRBV4-1 | CASSQKGEVAKNIQYF | TGCGCCAGCAGCCAAAAGGGGGAGGTAGCCAAAAACATTCAGTACTTC
few | TRBJ1-5 | NA | TRBV29-1 | CSVGLSGDQPQHF | TGCAGCGTTGGTCTTTCAGGGGATCAGCCCCAGCATTTT
few | TRBJ2-7 | TRBD2 | TRBV20-1 | CSARVRLAGGLSSYEQYF | TGCAGTGCTAGGGTCCGATTAGCGGGGGGCCTCAGCTCCTACGAGCAGTACTTC
NA | TRBJ1-1 | NA | TRBV12-3/TRBV12-4 | CASSLYSWEGPNTEAFF | TGTGCCAGCAGTTTATACAGTTGGGAGGGACCGAACACTGAAGCTTTCTTT
many | TRBJ1-2 | TRBD1 | TRBV10-3 | CAISGTGVDGYTF | TGTGCCATCAGTGGGACAGGGGTCGATGGCTACACCTTC
NA | TRBJ1-5 | NA | TRBV6-2/TRBV6-3 | CASSYSTRAQPQHF | TGTGCCAGCAGTTACTCGACCCGGGCTCAGCCCCAGCATTTT
NA | TRBJ2-3 | NA | TRBV15 | CATGLLTSQGTDTQYF | TGTGCCACCGGCCTCCTTACTAGTCAGGGCACAGATACGCAGTATTTT
NA | TRBJ1-5 | NA | TRBV27 | CASSPTNSNQPQHF | TGTGCCAGCAGTCCGACTAATAGCAATCAGCCCCAGCATTTT
NA | TRBJ2-7 | NA | TRBV7-2 | CASSYRAQETQYF | TGTGCCAGCAGCTACAGGGCTCAAGAGACTCAGTACTTC
few | TRBJ2-1 | NA | TRBV9 | CASSARDIYNEQFF | TGTGCCAGCAGCGCGAGGGACATCTACAATGAGCAGTTCTTC
NA | TRBJ2-3 | NA | TRBV5-1 | CATETGQTGDTQYF | TGCGCCACCGAGACCGGCCAGACGGGAGATACGCAGTATTTT
NA | TRBJ2-1 | NA | TRBV9 | CASSVAPDYYNEQFF | TGTGCCAGCAGCGTAGCTCCAGACTACTACAATGAGCAGTTCTTC
NA | TRBJ2-5 | TRBD2 | TRBV7-3 | CASSLPGGRNEQYF | TGTGCCAGCAGCTTACCGGGGGGGCGTAATGAGCAGTACTTC
few | TRBJ1-1 | NA | TRBV6-2/TRBV6-3 | CASGSRALNTEAFF | TGTGCCAGCGGGTCCAGGGCTCTGAACACTGAAGCTTTCTTT
few | TRBJ2-7 | TRBD1 | TRBV29-1 | CSVGQDRYEQYF | TGCAGCGTAGGACAGGATCGATACGAGCAGTACTTC
many | TRBJ1-6 | NA | TRBV7-9 | CASSLGEHSPLHF | TGTGCCAGCAGCTTAGGAGAACATTCACCCCTCCACTTT
few | TRBJ1-1 | TRBD1 | TRBV5-1 | CASSTRDSGSWNTEAFF | TGCGCCAGCAGCACCCGGGACAGCGGTAGTTGGAACACTGAAGCTTTCTTT